This record covers a single T cell receptor beta chain. No antigen is known for it. There are no base qualities to consult, and no much larger clone falls within one base. At one collaborating source in Seattle, patients were enrolled during active infection and were followed longitudinally through the course of disease. Collaborating institutions collected whole blood in K2EDTA tubes following their own protocols. For TCRbeta analysis, collaborator samples were shipped as frozen whole blood, as isolated PBMCs, or as DNA extracted from either sample type. The data derive from a study of blood T cell repertoires in COVID-19 (dated by TCRdb to the early 2020s). Regarding the complete study: Samples covering the acute and convalescent phases of COVID-19 were provided by collaborators in the United States, Italy and Spain. Where HLA class I and class II types were available, the types were taken from metadata supplied by the sample provider, not from assay-based typing. The samples were drawn from two sources: the first 160 participants of the ongoing ImmuneRACE study, and 1,200 or so subjects contributed by 6 global collaborators. A de-identified subject ID, COVID-19 status, age in years and sex were almost always included in the sample metadata. The repertoires were released in a freely available public database intended as a resource for research on the immune response to SARS-CoV-2. Subjects who had been exposed to COVID-19, were actively infected with it, or had recovered from it provided the deeply sampled blood TCRbeta repertoires that made up the dataset. The prospective study material was composed of cDNA or gDNA derived from T cells, B-cell-depleted T cells, or PBMCs. Here is what the overall study found, with its caveats: The quantity of clinical and demographic metadata differed by source and by participant and was supplied without curation.

TCRbeta CDR3 regions were amplified from genomic DNA using the immunoSEQ Assay, a bias-controlled multiplex PCR. Under the source paper's analysis protocol: The number of nucleated cells in each sample was estimated by amplification of reference gene primers within the assay. To quantify the absolute abundance of each unique TCRbeta CDR3 rearrangement, sequence reads were collapsed and filtered. For each sample, productive Simpson clonality was calculated as the square root of Simpson's diversity index over productive rearrangements. TCRdb carries this immuneACCESS record with in-frame sequences only. Its versions omit some clonotypes, under half of them owing to an unresolved V gene in the studies checked, with the rest unexplained. Clonal size and the V and J genes are those of that table, whereas D and trimming came from the DNA. Across this sample there are some 170,000 clones, with over 85% seen only once. Just under 2% of the sample comes from the top ten.

From cysteine to phenylalanine, the CDR3 is 17 amino acids long. Of all the DNA, just the CDR3 is kept, 51 bases in frame from base 1. Trimming costs V 0 bases and J 5 bases, and their ends lie 20 bases apart. The germline V gene sets CDR1 to SGHRS and CDR2 to YFSETQ. Sequenced input: peripheral blood. The source is a woman aged 55-70 years with COVID-19, enrolled during active disease. The rearrangement combines TRBV5-1 with TRBJ2-5, and possibly TRBD1, on 5 matching bases. The encoded CDR3 is CASSLGGLRVSRETQYF. The nucleotide sequence reads as follows: TGCGCCAGCAGCTTGGGCGGCCTCAGGGTTAGCCGGGAGACCCAGTACTTC.